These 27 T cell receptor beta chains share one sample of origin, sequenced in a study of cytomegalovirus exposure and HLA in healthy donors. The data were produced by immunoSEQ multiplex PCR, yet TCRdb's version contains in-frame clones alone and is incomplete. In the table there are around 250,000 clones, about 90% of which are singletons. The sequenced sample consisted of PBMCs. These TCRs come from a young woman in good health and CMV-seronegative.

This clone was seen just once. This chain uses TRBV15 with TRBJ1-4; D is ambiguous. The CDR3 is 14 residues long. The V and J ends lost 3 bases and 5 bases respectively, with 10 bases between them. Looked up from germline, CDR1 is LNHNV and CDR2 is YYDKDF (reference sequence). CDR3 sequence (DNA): TGTGCCACCAGCAGTTTTGCAGGAAATGAAAAACTGTTTTTT. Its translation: CATSSFAGNEKLFF.

The CDR3 reads CASSARQASLSGANVLTF. In nucleotides, the CDR3 is TGTGCCAGCAGCGCAAGACAGGCCTCCCTCTCTGGGGCCAACGTCCTGACTTTC. The chain uses TRBV9 and TRBJ2-6; tentatively, D is TRBD1 (6 bases). This CDR3 has 18 residues. The V gene lost 3 bases and the J gene lost 0 bases, with 16 bases spanning the gap. Germline CDR1 is SGDLS and CDR2 is YYNGEE.

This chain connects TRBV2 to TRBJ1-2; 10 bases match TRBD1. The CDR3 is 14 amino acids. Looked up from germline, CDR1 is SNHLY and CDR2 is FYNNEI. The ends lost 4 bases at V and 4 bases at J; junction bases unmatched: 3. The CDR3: CASSGGQGIYGYTF. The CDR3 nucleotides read TGTGCCAGCAGTGGGGGACAGGGGATCTATGGCTACACCTTC.

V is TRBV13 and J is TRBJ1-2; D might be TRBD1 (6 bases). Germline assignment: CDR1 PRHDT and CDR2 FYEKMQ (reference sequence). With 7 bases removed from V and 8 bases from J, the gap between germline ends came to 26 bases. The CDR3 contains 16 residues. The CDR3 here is CASTPVPPSGALGYTF. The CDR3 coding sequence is TGTGCCAGCACCCCAGTCCCCCCGTCAGGGGCCTTGGGCTACACCTTC.

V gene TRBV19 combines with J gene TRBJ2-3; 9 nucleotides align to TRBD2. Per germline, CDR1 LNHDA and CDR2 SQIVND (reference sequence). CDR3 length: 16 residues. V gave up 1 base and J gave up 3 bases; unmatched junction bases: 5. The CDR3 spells CASSIGIAGVTDTQYF. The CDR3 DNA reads TGTGCCAGTAGTATAGGGATAGCGGGAGTAACAGATACGCAGTATTTT.

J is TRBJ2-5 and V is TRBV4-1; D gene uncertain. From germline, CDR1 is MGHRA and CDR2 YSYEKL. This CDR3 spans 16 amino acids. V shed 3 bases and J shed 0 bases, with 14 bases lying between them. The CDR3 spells CASSQFVTPYQETQYF. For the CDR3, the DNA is TGCGCCAGCAGCCAGTTTGTGACACCGTACCAAGAGACCCAGTACTTC.

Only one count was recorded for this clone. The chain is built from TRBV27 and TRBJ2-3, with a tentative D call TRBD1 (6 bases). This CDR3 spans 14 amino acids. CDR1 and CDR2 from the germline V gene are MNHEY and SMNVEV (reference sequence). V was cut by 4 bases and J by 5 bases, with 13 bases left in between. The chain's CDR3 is CASSSPPRGDTQYF. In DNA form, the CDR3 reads TGTGCCAGCAGTTCCCCCCCCAGGGGAGATACGCAGTATTTT.

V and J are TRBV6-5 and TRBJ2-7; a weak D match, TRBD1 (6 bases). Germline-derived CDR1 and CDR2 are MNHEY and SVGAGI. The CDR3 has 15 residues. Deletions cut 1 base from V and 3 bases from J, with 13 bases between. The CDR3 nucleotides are TGTGCCAGCAGTTACTTATGGACAGCCGACTACGAGCAGTACTTC. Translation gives CASSYLWTADYEQYF.

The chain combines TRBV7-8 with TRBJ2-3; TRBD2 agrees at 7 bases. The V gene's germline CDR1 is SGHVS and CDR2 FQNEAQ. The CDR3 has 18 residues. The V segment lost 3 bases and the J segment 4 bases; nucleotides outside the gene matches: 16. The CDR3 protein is CASSFWWEGLTSADTQYF. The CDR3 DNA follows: TGTGCCAGCAGCTTTTGGTGGGAGGGACTCACTAGCGCAGATACGCAGTATTTT. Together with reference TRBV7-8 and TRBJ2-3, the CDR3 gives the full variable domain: GAGVSQSPRYKVAKRGQDVALRCDPISGHVSLFWYQQALGQGPEFLTYFQNEAQLDKSGLPSDRFFAERPEGSVSTLKIQRTQQEDSAVYLCASSFWWEGLTSADTQYFGPGTRLTVL.

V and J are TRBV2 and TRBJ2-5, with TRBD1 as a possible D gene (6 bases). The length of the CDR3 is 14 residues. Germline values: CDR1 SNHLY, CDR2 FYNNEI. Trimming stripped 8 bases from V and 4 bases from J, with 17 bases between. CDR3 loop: CASLLQGSAETQYF. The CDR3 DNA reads TGTGCCAGCCTCCTCCAGGGGTCCGCAGAGACCCAGTACTTC.

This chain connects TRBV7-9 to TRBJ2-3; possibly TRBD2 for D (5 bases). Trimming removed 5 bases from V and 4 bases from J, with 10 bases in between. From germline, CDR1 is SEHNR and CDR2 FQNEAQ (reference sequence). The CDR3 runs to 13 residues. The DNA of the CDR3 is TGTGCCAGCAGCCCTCCCGGGGCAGATACGCAGTATTTT. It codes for CASSPPGADTQYF.

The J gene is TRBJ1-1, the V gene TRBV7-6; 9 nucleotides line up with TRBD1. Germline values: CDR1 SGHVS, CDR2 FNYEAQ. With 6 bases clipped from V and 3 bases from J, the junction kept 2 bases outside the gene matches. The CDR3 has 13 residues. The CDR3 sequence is CASSNRGHTEAFF. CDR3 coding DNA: TGTGCCAGCAGTAACAGGGGGCACACTGAAGCTTTCTTT.

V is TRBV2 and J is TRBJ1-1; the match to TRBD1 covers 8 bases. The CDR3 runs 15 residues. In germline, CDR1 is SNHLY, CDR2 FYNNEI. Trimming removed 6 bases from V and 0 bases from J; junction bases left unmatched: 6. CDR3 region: CASREGQDVNTEAFF. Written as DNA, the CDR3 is TGTGCCAGCAGGGAGGGACAGGACGTGAACACTGAAGCTTTCTTT.

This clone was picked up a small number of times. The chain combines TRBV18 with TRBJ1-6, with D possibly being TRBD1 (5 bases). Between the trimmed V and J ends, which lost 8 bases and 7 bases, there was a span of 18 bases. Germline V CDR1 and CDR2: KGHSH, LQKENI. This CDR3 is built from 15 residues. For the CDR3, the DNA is TGTGCCAGCCGCACGGCCGGGGGAACCAATTCACCCCTCCACTTT. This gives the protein CASRTAGGTNSPLHF.

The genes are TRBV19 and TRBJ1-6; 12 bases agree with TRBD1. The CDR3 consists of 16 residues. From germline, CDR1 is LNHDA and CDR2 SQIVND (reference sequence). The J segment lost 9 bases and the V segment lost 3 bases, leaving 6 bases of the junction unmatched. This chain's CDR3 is CASSILLGQGASPLHF. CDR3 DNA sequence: TGTGCCAGTAGTATCCTTCTGGGACAGGGGGCTTCACCCCTCCACTTT. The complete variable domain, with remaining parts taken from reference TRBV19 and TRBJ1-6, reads DGGITQSPKYLFRKEGQNVTLSCEQNLNHDAMYWYRQDPGQGLRLIYYSQIVNDFQKGDIAEGYSVSREKKESFPLTVTSAQKNPTAFYLCASSILLGQGASPLHFGNGTRLTVT.

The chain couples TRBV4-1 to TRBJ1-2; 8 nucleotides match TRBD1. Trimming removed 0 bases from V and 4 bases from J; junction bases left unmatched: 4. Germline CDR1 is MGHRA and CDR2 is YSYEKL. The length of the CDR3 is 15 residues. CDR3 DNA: TGCGCCAGCAGCCAAGATATGGGGACAGGCTATGGCTACACCTTC. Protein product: CASSQDMGTGYGYTF.

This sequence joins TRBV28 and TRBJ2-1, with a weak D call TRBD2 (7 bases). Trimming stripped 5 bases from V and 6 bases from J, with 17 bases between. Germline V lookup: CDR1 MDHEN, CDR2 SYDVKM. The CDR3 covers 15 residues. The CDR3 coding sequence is TGTGCCAGCAGTCTAGGGGGGGGTAGCGTCAATGAGCAGTTCTTC. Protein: CASSLGGGSVNEQFF.

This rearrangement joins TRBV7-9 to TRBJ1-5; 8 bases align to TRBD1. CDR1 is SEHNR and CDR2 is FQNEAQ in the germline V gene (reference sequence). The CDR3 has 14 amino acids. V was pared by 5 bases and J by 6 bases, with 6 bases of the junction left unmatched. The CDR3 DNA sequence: TGTGCCAGCAGCACAGGGGGATGGGGTCAGCCCCAGCATTTT. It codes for CASSTGGWGQPQHF.

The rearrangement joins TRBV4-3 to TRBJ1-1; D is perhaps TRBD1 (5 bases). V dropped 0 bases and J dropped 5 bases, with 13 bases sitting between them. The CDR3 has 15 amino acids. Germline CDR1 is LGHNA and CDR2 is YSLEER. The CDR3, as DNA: TGCGCCAGCAGCCAAGATAATGCCAGGGTTACTGAAGCTTTCTTT. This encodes CASSQDNARVTEAFF.

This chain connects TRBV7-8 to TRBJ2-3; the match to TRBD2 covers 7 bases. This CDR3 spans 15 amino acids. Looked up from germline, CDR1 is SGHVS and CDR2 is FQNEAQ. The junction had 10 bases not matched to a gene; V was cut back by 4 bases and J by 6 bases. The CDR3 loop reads CASSSKRDRSDTQYF. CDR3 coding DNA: TGTGCCAGCAGCTCTAAGCGGGATCGGTCGGATACGCAGTATTTT.

CDR3 loop: CASSEELLNSPLHF. The CDR3 coding sequence is TGTGCCAGCAGTGAAGAATTACTAAATTCACCCCTCCACTTT. V usage is TRBV6-1 and J usage is TRBJ1-6; D not certain. CDR1 and CDR2 from the germline V gene are MNHNS and SASEGT. V was clipped by 1 base and J by 7 bases, with 8 bases between them. This CDR3 region has 14 residues.

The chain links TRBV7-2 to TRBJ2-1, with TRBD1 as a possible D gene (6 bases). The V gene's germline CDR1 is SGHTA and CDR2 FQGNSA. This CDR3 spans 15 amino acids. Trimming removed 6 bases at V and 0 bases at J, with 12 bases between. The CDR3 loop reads CASSLRGSSYNEQFF. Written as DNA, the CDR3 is TGTGCCAGCAGTCTAAGGGGGAGCTCCTACAATGAGCAGTTCTTC.

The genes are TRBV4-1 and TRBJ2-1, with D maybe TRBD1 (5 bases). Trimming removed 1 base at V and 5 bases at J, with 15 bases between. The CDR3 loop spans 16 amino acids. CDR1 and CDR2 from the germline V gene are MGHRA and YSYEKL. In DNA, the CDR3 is TGCGCCAGCAGCCAAGTCCCCACAGGTTCTAACAATGAGCAGTTCTTC. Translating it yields CASSQVPTGSNNEQFF.

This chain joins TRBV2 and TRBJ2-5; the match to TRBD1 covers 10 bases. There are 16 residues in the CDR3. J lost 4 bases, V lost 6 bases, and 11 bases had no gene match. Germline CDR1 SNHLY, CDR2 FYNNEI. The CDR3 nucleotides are TGTGCCAGCAGCTCGCGGGACAGGGGTTTTGTAGAGACCCAGTACTTC. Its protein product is CASSSRDRGFVETQYF. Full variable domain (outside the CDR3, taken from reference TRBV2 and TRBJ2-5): EPEVTQTPSHQVTQMGQEVILRCVPISNHLYFYWYRQILGQKVEFLVSFYNNEISEKSEIFDDQFSVERPDGSNFTLKIRSTKLEDSAMYFCASSSRDRGFVETQYFGPGTRLLVL.

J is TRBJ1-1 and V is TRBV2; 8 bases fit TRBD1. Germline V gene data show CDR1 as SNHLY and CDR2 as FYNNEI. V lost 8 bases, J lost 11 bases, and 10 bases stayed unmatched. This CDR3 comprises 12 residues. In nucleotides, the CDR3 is TGTGCCAGCGTAACACAGGGGGGTCACGCTTTCTTT. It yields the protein CASVTQGGHAFF.

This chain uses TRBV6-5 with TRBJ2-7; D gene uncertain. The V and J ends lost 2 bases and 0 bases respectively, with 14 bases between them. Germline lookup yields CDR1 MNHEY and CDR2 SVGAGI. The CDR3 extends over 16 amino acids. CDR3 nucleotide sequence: TGTGCCAGCAGTTACCACCCGGGTGGTAACTCCTACGAGCAGTACTTC. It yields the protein CASSYHPGGNSYEQYF.

CDR3 DNA sequence: TGTGCCAGCAGCTTGGTGGGGGAGTTAGCGGGGATCCAAGAGACCCAGTACTTC. Encoded protein: CASSLVGELAGIQETQYF. V gene TRBV5-6 combines with J gene TRBJ2-5, with 8 bases identical to TRBD2. The germline gives CDR1 SGHDT, CDR2 YYEEEE. The CDR3 has 18 residues. With V trimmed by 0 bases and J by 1 base, 11 bases remained unmatched.